Sequencing of this T cell receptor (beta chain) was carried out in a study of blood T cell repertoires in COVID-19. Turning to the study itself: Nucleic acid was either cDNA or gDNA, and it came from T cells, B-cell-depleted T cells, or PBMCs.

In the original workflow: Counts of nucleated cells, estimated from reference gene primer amplification, were obtained. Libraries were prepared by immunoSEQ multiplex PCR; TCRdb keeps only in-frame clonotypes and omits some of them. V, J and clone size were drawn from that table, and D and trimming were deduced from the DNA. The sample has about 140,000 clones; around 81% are singletons. Trimming removed 2 bases from V and 5 bases from J, with 16 bases in between. The germline gives CDR1 MNHEY, CDR2 SVGEGT. The CDR3 runs to 15 residues. This clonotype was obtained from a human donor in a cohort sampled during active COVID-19. The chain couples TRBV6-2 or TRBV6-3 to TRBJ2-7, with D unresolved. Material for sequencing was peripheral blood. As DNA, the CDR3 is TGTGCCAGCAGTTACCCCCTCGGGTATGGTAACGAGCAGTACTTC. Translated: CASSYPLGYGNEQYF.